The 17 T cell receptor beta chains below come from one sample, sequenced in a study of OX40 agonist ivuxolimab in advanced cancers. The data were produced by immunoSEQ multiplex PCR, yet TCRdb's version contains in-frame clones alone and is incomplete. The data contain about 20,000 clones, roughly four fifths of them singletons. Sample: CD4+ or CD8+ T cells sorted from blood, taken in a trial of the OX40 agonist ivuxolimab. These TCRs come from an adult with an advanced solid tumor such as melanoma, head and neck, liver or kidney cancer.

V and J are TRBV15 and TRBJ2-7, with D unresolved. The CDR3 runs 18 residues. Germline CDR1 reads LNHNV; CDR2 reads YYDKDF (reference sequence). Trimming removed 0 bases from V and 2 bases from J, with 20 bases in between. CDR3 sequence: CATSRDLDFEREAYEQYF. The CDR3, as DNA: TGTGCCACCAGCAGAGATCTAGACTTCGAGAGAGAGGCCTACGAGCAGTACTTC.

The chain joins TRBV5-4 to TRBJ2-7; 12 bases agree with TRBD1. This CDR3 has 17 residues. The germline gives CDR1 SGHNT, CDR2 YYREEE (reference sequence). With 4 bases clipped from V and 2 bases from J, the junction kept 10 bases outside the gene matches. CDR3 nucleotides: TGTGCCAGCAGCAAGGGACAGGGGGCGGTCGTCCCCTACGAGCAGTACTTC. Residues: CASSKGQGAVVPYEQYF.

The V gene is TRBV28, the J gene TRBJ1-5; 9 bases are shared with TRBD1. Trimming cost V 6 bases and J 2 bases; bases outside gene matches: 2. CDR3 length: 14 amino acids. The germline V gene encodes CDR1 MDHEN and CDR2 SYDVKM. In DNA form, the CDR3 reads TGTGCCAGCAGGGGACAGGGCGGCAATCAGCCCCAGCATTTT. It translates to CASRGQGGNQPQHF.

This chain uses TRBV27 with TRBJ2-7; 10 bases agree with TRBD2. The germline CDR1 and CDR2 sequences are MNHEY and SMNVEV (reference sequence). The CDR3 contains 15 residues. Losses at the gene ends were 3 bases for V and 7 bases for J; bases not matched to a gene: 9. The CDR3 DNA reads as TGTGCCAGCAGTTTTTCAGCGGGAGGGCCCTCTGAGCAGTACTTC. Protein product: CASSFSAGGPSEQYF.

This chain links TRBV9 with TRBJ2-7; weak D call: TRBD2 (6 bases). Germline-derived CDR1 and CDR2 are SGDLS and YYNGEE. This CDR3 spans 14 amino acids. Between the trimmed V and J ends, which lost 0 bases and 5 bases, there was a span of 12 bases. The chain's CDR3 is CASSVAGGENEQYF. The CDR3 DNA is TGTGCCAGCAGCGTAGCGGGCGGGGAGAACGAGCAGTACTTC.

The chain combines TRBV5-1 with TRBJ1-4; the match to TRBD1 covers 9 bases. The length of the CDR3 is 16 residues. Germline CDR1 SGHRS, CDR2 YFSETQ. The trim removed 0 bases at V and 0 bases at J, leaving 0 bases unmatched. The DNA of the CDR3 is TGCGCCAGCAGCTTGGGACAGGGGGCAACTAATGAAAAACTGTTTTTT. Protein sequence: CASSLGQGATNEKLFF.

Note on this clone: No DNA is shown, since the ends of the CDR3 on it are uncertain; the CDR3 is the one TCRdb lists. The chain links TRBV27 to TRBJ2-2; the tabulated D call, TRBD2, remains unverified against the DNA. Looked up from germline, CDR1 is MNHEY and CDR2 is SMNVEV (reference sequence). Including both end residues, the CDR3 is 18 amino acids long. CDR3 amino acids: CASSLSLHFEPQAGELFF.

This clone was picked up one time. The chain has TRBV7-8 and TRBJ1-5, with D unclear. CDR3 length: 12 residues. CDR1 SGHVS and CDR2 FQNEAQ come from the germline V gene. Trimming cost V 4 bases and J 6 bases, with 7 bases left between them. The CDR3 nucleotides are TGTGCCAGCAGCTGGACTAGTCAGCCCCAGCATTTT. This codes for CASSWTSQPQHF.

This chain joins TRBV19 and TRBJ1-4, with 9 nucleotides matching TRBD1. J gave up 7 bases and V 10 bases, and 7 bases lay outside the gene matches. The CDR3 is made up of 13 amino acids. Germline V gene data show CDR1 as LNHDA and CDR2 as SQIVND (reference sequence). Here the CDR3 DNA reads TGTGCCACCCGGAGGGACAGGGTTGAAAAACTGTTTTTT. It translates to CATRRDRVEKLFF.

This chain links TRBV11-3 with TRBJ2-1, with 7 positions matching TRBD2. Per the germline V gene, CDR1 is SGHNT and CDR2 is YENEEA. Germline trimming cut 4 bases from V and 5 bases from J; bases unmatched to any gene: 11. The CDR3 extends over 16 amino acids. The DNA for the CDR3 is TGTGCCAGCAGCTACGTCGGTATGGGAGGGGACAATGAGCAGTTCTTC. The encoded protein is CASSYVGMGGDNEQFF.

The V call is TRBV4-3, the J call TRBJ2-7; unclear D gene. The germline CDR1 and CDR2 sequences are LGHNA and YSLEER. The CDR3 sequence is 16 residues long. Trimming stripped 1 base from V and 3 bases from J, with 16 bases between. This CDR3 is CASSQVAFGSYYEQYF. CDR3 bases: TGCGCCAGCAGCCAAGTCGCGTTTGGTAGCTACTACGAGCAGTACTTC.

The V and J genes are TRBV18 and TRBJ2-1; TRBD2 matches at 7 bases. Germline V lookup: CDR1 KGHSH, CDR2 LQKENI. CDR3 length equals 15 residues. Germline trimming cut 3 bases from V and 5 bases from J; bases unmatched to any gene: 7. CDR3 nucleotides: TGTGCCAGCTCACCGTCCGGAGCGGGGAACAATGAGCAGTTCTTC. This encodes CASSPSGAGNNEQFF.

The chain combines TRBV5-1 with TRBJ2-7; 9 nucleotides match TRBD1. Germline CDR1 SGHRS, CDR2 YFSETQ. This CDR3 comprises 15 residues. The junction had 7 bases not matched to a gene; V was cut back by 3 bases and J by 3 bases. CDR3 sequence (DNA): TGCGCCAGCAGCTCCGGACAGGGGAAAAGCTACGAGCAGTACTTC. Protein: CASSSGQGKSYEQYF.

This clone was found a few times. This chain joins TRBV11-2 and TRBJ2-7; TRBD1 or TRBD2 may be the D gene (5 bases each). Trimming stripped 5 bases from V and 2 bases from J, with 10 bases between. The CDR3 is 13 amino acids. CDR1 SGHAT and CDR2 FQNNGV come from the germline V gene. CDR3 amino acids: CASSRDGPYEQYF. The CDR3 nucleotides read TGTGCCAGCAGCCGGGACGGCCCCTACGAGCAGTACTTC.

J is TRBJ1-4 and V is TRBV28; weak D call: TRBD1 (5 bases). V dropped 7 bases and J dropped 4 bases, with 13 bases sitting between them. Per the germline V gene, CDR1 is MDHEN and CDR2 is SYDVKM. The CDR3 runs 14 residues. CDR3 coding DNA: TGTGCCAGCATGATCCAGCAGGGTAATGAAAAACTGTTTTTT. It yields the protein CASMIQQGNEKLFF.

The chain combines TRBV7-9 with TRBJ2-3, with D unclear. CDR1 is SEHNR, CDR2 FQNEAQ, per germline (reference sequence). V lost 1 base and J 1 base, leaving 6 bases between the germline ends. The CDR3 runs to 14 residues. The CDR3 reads CASSLEGGTDTQYF. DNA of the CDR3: TGTGCCAGCAGCTTAGAAGGAGGCACAGATACGCAGTATTTT.

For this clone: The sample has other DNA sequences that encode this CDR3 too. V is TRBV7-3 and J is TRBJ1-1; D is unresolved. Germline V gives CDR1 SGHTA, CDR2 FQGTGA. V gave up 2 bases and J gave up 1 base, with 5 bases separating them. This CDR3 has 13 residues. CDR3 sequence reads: CASSLQENTEAFF. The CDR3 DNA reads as TGTGCCAGCAGCTTACAAGAGAACACTGAAGCTTTCTTT.